The TCR beta chain described here comes from a study of T-cell memory formation after mild COVID-19. General study results and limits: Cross-reactive memory seemingly joined, as some responding clones were found in pre-infection memory.

Note on this clonotype: Its antigen is unknown.

TCRdb reanalysed the 5' RACE reads using MiXCR and keeps one entry per CDR3 protein. The sample shows roughly 130,000 distinct CDR3 sequences, roughly 15% of them seen only once. Per germline, CDR1 SNHLY and CDR2 FYNNEI. This CDR3 is built from 14 residues. J was trimmed by 6 bases and V by 8 bases; bases with no gene match: 3. This chain uses TRBV2 with TRBJ2-2, with 13 bases fitting TRBD2. Sequencing was done on a sample of PBMCs or a T cell subset sorted from them (not recorded which). The sequence derives from an adult woman who had mild COVID-19 (a few samples of this study predate the infection). Cell type and time point are not known. The CDR3 is CASRLAGGSGELFF. The DNA of the CDR3 is TGTGCCAGCCGACTAGCGGGAGGATCCGGGGAGCTGTTTTTT.